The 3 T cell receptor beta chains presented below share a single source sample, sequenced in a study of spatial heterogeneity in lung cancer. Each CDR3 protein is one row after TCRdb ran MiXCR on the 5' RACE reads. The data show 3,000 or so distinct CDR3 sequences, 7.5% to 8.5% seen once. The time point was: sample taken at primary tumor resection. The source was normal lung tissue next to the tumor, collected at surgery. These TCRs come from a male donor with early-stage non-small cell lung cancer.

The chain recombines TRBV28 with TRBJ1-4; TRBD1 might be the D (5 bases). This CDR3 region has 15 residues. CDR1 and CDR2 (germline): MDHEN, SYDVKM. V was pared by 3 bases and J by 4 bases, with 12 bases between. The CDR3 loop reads CASSLGGPLNEKLFF. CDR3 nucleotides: TGTGCCAGCAGTTTGGGGGGACCCCTTAATGAAAAACTGTTTTTT. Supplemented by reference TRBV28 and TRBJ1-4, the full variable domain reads DVKVTQSSRYLVKRTGEKVFLECVQDMDHENMFWYRQDPGLGLRLIYFSYDVKMKEKGDIPEGYSVSREKKERFSLILESASTNQTSMYLCASSLGGPLNEKLFFGSGTQLSVL.

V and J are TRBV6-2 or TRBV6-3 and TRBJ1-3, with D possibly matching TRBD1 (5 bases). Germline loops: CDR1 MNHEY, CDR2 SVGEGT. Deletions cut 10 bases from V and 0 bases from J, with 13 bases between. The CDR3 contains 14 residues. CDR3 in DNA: TGTGCCACCCACGACGGGGGCTCTGGAAACACCATATATTTT. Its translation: CATHDGGSGNTIYF.

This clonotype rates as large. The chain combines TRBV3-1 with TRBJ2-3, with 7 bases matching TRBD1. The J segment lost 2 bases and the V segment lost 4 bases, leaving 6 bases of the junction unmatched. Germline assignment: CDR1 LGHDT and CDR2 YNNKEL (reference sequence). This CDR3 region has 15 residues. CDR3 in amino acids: CASSRGTASTDTQYF. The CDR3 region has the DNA TGTGCCAGCAGCCGAGGGACAGCATCCACAGATACGCAGTATTTT.